This T cell receptor (beta chain) was sequenced in a study of T-cell reconstitution after alpha-beta-depleted transplantation in children. Preparation of the TCRbeta library was carried out with unique molecular identifiers. TCRdb called the PCR reads again in MiXCR, with one record for every CDR3 protein. This table holds 780,000 or so distinct CDR3 sequences, roughly 16% found once. Whole-study results and caveats: Reported findings indicate that, about two months after transplant, alpha-beta T cells came from several hundred expanded clones, which were derived from non-depleted graft cells. Diversity and T-cell counts at one year after transplant derived mostly from new T cells. Some patients showed high day-60 TCRbeta diversity, which derived from surviving recipient T cells and thymic progenitors.

Germline trimming cut 3 bases from V and 1 base from J; bases unmatched to any gene: 4. The germline V gene has CDR1 SGHTA and CDR2 FQGNSA. This CDR3 has 16 residues. This clonotype occurred a few times. The antigen remains undetermined. The material was PBMCs, mostly from graft donor cells, obtained 360 days after TCRalphabeta/CD19-depleted stem cell transplant. The chain has TRBV7-2 and TRBJ2-7, with 12 bases identical to TRBD2. This sequence originates from a male patient younger than 18 who had a stem cell transplant for acute lymphoblastic leukemia, so the T cells may come from the graft donor. The CDR3 here is CASSFLAGGGSYEQYF. CDR3 in DNA: TGTGCCAGCAGCTTCCTAGCGGGAGGGGGATCCTACGAGCAGTACTTC.